This TCR beta chain emerged from a study of blood T cell repertoires in COVID-19. Turning to the study itself: COVID-19 samples collected from the United States, Italy and Spain covered acute and convalescent phases. The analysed material was cDNA or gDNA that came from T cells, B-cell-depleted T cells, or PBMCs.

CDR1 and CDR2 (germline): WNHNN, SYGVQD (reference sequence). The CDR3 has 16 amino acids. V trimming: 6 bases; J trimming: 8 bases; junction bases outside the gene matches: 9. Original analysis: Estimation of nucleated cell counts was performed using reference gene primer amplification. TCRdb's copy holds only in-frame clones and misses some; the assay was immunoSEQ multiplex PCR. D and trimming come from the DNA, and the V and J calls and clone size come from that table. The sample has over 200,000 clones, 89% seen once. This clonotype was sampled from a man between 60 and 70 years old who had recovered from COVID-19. Material: peripheral blood. The rearrangement links TRBV10-1 to TRBJ2-3; TRBD2 matches at 15 bases. The CDR3 here is CASRDGLAGGRGTQYF. For the CDR3, the DNA is TGCGCCAGCAGGGACGGACTAGCGGGGGGGAGGGGTACGCAGTATTTT.